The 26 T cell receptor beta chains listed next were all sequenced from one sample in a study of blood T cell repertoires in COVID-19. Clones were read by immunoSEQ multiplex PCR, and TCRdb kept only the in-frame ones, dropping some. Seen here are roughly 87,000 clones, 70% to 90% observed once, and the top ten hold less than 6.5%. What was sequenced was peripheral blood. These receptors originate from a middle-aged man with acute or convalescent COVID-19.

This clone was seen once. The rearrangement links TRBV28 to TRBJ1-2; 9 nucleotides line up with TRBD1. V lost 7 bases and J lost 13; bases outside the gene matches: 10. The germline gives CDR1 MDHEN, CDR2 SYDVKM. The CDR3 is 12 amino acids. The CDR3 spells CASTQQGATRTF. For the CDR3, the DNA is TGTGCCAGCACCCAACAGGGGGCTACTCGCACCTTC.

CDR3 sequence reads: CASSSTTGANVLTF. Here the CDR3 DNA reads TGTGCCAGCAGCTCTACTACTGGGGCCAACGTCCTGACTTTC. The chain employs TRBV7-2 and TRBJ2-6; D gene ambiguous. With 4 bases removed from V and 2 bases from J, the gap between germline ends came to 6 bases. The germline V gene encodes CDR1 SGHTA and CDR2 FQGNSA. This CDR3 spans 14 amino acids.

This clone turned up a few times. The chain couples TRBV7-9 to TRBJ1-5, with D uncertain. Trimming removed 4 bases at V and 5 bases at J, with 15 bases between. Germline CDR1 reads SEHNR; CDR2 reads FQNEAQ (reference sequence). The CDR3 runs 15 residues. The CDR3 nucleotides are TGTGCCAGCAGCTCATACGAGGCGAGGGATCAGCCCCAGCATTTT. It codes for CASSSYEARDQPQHF.

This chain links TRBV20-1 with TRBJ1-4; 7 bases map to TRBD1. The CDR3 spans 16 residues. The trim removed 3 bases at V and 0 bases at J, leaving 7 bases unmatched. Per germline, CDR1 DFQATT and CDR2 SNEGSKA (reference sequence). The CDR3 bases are TGCAGTGCTAGTGGACAGGCCGGGCCAACTAATGAAAAACTGTTTTTT. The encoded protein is CSASGQAGPTNEKLFF.

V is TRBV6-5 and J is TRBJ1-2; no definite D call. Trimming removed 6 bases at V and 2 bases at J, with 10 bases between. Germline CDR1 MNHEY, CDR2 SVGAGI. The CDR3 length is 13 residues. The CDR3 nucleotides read TGTGCCAGCAGGTGGACGGGGAACTATGGCTACACCTTC. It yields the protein CASRWTGNYGYTF.

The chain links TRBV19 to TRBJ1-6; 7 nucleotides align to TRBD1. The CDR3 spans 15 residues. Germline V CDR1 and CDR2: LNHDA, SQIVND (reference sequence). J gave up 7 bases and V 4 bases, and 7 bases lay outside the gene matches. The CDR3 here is CASSRSGTENSPLHF. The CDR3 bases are TGTGCCAGTAGTAGATCCGGGACAGAGAATTCACCCCTCCACTTT.

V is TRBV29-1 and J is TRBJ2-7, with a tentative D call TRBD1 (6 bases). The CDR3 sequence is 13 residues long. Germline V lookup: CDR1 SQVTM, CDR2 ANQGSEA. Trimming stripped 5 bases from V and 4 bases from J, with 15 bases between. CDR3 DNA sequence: TGCAGCGTTCTAGGACAGAGGATATACGAGCAGTACTTC. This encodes CSVLGQRIYEQYF.

The CDR3 nucleotides read TGTGCCAGCAGTTACAGGCAGGGAAGAGGCAACACTGAAGCTTTCTTT. It is translated as CASSYRQGRGNTEAFF. The genes are TRBV6-5 and TRBJ1-1; the D gene is possibly TRBD1 (5 bases). There are 16 residues in the CDR3. V lost 2 bases to trimming and J lost 2 bases, with 15 bases between them. Germline lookup yields CDR1 MNHEY and CDR2 SVGAGI.

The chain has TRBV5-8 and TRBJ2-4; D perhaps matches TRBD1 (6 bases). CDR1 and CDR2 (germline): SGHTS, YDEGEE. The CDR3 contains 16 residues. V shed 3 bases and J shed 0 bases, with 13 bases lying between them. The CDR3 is CASSWGQDLAKNIQYF. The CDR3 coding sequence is TGTGCCAGCAGCTGGGGGCAGGACCTAGCCAAAAACATTCAGTACTTC.

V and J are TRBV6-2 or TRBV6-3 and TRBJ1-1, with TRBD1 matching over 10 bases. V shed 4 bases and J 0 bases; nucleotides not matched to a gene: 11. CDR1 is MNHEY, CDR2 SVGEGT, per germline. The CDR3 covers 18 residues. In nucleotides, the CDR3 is TGTGCCAGCAGTTCCACCGGGACAGGGGTTGGAATGAACACTGAAGCTTTCTTT. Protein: CASSSTGTGVGMNTEAFF.

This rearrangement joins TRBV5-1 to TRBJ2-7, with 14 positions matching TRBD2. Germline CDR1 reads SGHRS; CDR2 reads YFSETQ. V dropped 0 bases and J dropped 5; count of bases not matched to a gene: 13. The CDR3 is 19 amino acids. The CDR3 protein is CASSLDLPTGLAGVNEQYF. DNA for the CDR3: TGCGCCAGCAGCTTGGATTTGCCGACGGGACTAGCGGGAGTAAACGAGCAGTACTTC.

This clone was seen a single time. The CDR3 bases are TGTGCCAGCAGTGAAAGGGGCCGCCCCTACGAGCAGTACTTC. This codes for CASSERGRPYEQYF. The rearrangement links TRBV6-1 to TRBJ2-7; a possible D gene is TRBD1 (5 bases). Trimming removed 2 bases from V and 2 bases from J, with 10 bases in between. CDR1 and CDR2 (germline): MNHNS, SASEGT. The length of the CDR3 is 14 residues.

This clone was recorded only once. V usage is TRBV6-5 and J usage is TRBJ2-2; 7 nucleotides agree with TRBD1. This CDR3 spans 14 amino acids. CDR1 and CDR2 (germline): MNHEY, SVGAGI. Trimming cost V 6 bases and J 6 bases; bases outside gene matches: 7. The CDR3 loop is CASRLTGSAGELFF. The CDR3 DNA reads TGTGCCAGCAGGTTGACAGGGAGCGCCGGGGAGCTGTTTTTT.

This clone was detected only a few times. CDR3 sequence reads: CAWSTGFGNTIYF. The CDR3 coding sequence is TGTGCCTGGAGTACAGGGTTTGGAAACACCATATATTTT. This chain joins TRBV30 and TRBJ1-3; perhaps TRBD1 as D (6 bases). The CDR3 extends over 13 amino acids. CDR1 and CDR2 from the germline V gene are GTSNPN and SVGIG (reference sequence). The V and J ends lost 2 bases and 3 bases respectively, with 8 bases between them.

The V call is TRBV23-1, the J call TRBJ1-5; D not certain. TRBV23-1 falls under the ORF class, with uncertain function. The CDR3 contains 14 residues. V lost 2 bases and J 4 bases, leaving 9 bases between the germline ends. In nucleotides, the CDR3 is TGCGCCAGCAGTCAAGTTTTCAGAAATCAGCCCCAGCATTTT. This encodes CASSQVFRNQPQHF.

This CDR3 reads CASMPQGREDF. The CDR3 nucleotides read TGTGCCAGCATGCCCCAGGGGAGGGAGGATTTT. The chain couples TRBV21-1 to TRBJ1-5. TRBV21-1 is a pseudogene. The CDR3 is made up of 11 amino acids.

Written as DNA, the CDR3 is TGCGCCAGCAGCATCCCGGACAAAAACTATGGCTACACCTTC. It specifies CASSIPDKNYGYTF. The rearrangement links TRBV5-1 to TRBJ1-2; a weak D match, TRBD1 (5 bases). V lost 4 bases and J 2 bases, leaving 12 bases between the germline ends. Germline CDR1 SGHRS, CDR2 YFSETQ. The CDR3 sequence is 14 residues long.

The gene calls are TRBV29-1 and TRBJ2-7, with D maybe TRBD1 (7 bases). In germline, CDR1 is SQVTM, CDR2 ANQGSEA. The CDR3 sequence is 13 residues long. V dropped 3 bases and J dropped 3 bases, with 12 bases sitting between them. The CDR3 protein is CSVDGGGNYEQYF. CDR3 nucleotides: TGCAGCGTTGATGGAGGGGGCAACTACGAGCAGTACTTC.

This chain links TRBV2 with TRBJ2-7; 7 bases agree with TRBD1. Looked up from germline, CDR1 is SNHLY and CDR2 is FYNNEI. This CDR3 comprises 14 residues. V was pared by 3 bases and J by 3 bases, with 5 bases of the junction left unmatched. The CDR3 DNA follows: TGTGCCAGCAGTGAGGGGACAGCCGGCTACGAGCAGTACTTC. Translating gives CASSEGTAGYEQYF.

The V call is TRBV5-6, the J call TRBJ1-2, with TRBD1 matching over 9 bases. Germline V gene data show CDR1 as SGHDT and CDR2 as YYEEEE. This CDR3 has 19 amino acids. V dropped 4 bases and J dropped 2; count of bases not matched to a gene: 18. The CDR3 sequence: CASSPPGQGAFYSNYGYTF. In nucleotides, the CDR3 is TGTGCCAGCAGCCCACCGGGACAGGGCGCCTTCTATTCCAACTATGGCTACACCTTC.

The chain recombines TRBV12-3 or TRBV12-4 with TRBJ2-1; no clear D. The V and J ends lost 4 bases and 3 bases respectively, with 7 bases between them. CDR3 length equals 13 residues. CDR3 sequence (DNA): TGTGCCAGCAGTTCTAATTTCTACAATGAGCAGTTCTTC. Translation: CASSSNFYNEQFF.

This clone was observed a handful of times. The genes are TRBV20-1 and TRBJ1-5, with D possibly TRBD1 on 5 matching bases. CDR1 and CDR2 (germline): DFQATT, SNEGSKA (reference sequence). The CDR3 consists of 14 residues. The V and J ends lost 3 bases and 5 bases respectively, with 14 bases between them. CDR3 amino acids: CSASGAGWDQPQHF. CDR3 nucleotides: TGCAGTGCTAGTGGGGCAGGGTGGGATCAGCCCCAGCATTTT.

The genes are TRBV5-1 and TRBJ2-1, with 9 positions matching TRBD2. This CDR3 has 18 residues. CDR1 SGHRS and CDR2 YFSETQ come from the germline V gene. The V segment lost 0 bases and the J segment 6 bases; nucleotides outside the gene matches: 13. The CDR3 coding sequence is TGCGCCAGCAGCTTGGCCCTACTCGCGGGAGGGATGTTCAATGAGCAGTTCTTC. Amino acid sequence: CASSLALLAGGMFNEQFF.

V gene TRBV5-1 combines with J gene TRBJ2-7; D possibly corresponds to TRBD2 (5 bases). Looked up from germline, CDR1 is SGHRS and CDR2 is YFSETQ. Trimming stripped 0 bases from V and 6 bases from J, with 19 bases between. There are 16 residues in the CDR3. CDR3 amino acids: CASSLDFRGVRREQYF. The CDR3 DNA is TGCGCCAGCAGCTTGGATTTCCGGGGAGTGAGGCGCGAGCAGTACTTC.

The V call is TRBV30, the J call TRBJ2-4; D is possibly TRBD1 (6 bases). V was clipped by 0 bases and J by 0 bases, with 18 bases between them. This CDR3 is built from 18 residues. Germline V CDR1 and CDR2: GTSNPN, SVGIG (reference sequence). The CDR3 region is CAWSVIVGAQLAKNIQYF. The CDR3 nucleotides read TGTGCCTGGAGTGTAATAGTGGGGGCACAACTAGCCAAAAACATTCAGTACTTC.

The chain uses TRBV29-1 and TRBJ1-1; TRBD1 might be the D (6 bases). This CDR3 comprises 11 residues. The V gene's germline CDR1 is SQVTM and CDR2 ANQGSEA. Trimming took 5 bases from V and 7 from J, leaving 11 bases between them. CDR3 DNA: TGCAGCGTTTTGGGGGCAGGTGAAGCTTTCTTT. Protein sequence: CSVLGAGEAFF.